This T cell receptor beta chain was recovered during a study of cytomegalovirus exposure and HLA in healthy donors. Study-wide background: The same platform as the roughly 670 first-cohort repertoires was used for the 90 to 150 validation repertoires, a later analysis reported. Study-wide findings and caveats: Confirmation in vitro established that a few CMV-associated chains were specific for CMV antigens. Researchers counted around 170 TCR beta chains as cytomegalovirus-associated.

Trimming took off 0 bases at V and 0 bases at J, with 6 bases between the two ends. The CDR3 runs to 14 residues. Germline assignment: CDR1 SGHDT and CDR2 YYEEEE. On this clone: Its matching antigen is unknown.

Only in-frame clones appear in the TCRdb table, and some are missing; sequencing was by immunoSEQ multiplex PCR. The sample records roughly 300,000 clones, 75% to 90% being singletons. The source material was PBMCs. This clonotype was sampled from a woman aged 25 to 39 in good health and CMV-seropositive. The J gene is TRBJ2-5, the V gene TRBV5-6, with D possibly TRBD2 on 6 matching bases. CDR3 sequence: CASSLGLDQETQYF. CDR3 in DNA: TGTGCCAGCAGCTTGGGACTAGACCAAGAGACCCAGTACTTC.